The 9 T cell receptor beta chains presented below share a single source sample, sequenced in a study of OX40 agonist ivuxolimab in advanced cancers. The method behind the library was the immunoSEQ multiplex PCR assay. What TCRdb holds here is the immuneACCESS table cut down to in-frame rearrangements. Part of the clones is not present; checked against another copy, under half of the missing clones reflect an unresolved V gene, and the others are unexplained. This sample lists tens of thousands of clones; roughly 82% were detected once. The top ten clonotypes cover about 6% of the sample. Material: CD4+ or CD8+ T cells sorted from blood, obtained in a trial of the OX40 agonist ivuxolimab. These receptors came from an adult with an advanced solid tumor such as melanoma, head and neck, liver or kidney cancer.

This clone came up a few times. V and J are TRBV5-8 and TRBJ1-2; a possible D gene is TRBD1 (6 bases). The CDR3 has 13 amino acids. Per the germline V gene, CDR1 is SGHTS and CDR2 is YDEGEE. Trimming cost V 2 bases and J 8 bases, with 13 bases left between them. CDR3 amino acids: CASSFYDRSGYTF. CDR3 in DNA: TGTGCCAGCAGCTTTTACGACAGGAGCGGCTACACCTTC.

The rearrangement joins TRBV27 to TRBJ2-1; TRBD1 or TRBD2 may be the D gene (6 bases each). Germline values: CDR1 MNHEY, CDR2 SMNVEV (reference sequence). The CDR3 covers 14 residues. Trimming left V 3 bases short and J 8 bases short, with 14 bases between. In nucleotides, the CDR3 is TGTGCCAGCAGTTTTGAGGCAGGGGAGGATGAGCAGTTCTTC. The encoded protein is CASSFEAGEDEQFF.

This chain's CDR3 is CATTWRVEETQYF. In nucleotides, the CDR3 is TGTGCCACCACCTGGCGAGTCGAGGAGACCCAGTACTTC. The genes are TRBV10-3 and TRBJ2-5, with unresolved D. Trimming left V 10 bases short and J 5 bases short, with 17 bases between. The CDR3 has 13 amino acids. From germline, CDR1 is ENHRY and CDR2 SYGVKD.

The chain uses TRBV30 and TRBJ1-2; TRBD1 aligns across 7 bases. This CDR3 has 14 amino acids. Trimming removed 0 bases from V and 4 bases from J; junction bases left unmatched: 5. Germline V gene data show CDR1 as GTSNPN and CDR2 as SVGIG (reference sequence). CDR3 DNA: TGTGCCTGGAGTGTGGCCAGGGGGATCTATGGCTACACCTTC. This sequence encodes CAWSVARGIYGYTF.

The chain links TRBV18 to TRBJ2-3; D is undetermined. This CDR3 has 13 residues. Trimming took off 2 bases at V and 6 bases at J, with 9 bases between the two ends. The germline CDR1 and CDR2 sequences are KGHSH and LQKENI. The CDR3 region has the DNA TGTGCCAGCTCACCAAATCCGGAGGATACGCAGTATTTT. Translated: CASSPNPEDTQYF. Using reference TRBV18 and TRBJ2-3 for the parts outside the CDR3, the full variable domain is NAGVMQNPRHLVRRRGQEARLRCSPMKGHSHVYWYRQLPEEGLKFMVYLQKENIIDESGMPKERFSAEFPKEGPSILRIQQVVRGDSAAYFCASSPNPEDTQYFGPGTRLTVL.

CDR3 sequence: CASVDPSTGQGTFF. The CDR3 DNA sequence: TGTGCCAGTGTAGACCCCTCCACGGGACAGGGGACTTTCTTT. The V gene is TRBV19, the J gene TRBJ1-1; 10 nucleotides match TRBD1. The germline CDR1 and CDR2 sequences are LNHDA and SQIVND (reference sequence). The junction had 15 bases not matched to a gene; V was cut back by 8 bases and J by 12 bases. The length of the CDR3 is 14 residues.

The rearrangement uses TRBV6-1 and TRBJ1-6; 10 bases match TRBD1. V shed 4 bases and J 6 bases; nucleotides not matched to a gene: 3. The CDR3 consists of 15 residues. CDR1 is MNHNS and CDR2 is SASEGT in the germline V gene. The CDR3 reads CASSGRDRGNSPLHF. The CDR3 bases are TGTGCCAGCAGTGGCCGGGACAGGGGTAATTCACCCCTCCACTTT.

This clone was observed a handful of times. This chain uses TRBV6-5 with TRBJ1-4; the D is unclear. The CDR3 extends over 16 amino acids. Trimming took 0 bases from V and 1 from J, leaving 9 bases between them. CDR1 MNHEY and CDR2 SVGAGI come from the germline V gene. The CDR3 bases are TGTGCCAGCAGTTACTCGAGTAGCGTAACTAATGAAAAACTGTTTTTT. Protein sequence: CASSYSSSVTNEKLFF.

The chain links TRBV30 to TRBJ1-1; D not resolved. The V end lost 3 bases, the J end lost 4 bases, and 12 bases lay between the germline ends. The germline V gene has CDR1 GTSNPN and CDR2 SVGIG (reference sequence). This CDR3 is 13 amino acids long. Written as DNA, the CDR3 is TGTGCCTGGAGGGCCCAGAGAGTCACTGAAGCTTTCTTT. Its protein product is CAWRAQRVTEAFF.